The entry below describes one T cell receptor (beta chain). Libraries were prepared by immunoSEQ multiplex PCR; TCRdb keeps only in-frame clonotypes and omits some of them. The sample includes approximately 240,000 clones, approximately 79% of them seen just once. The data are from a study of blood T cell repertoires in COVID-19. Study context: Sources were T cells, B-cell-depleted T cells, or PBMCs; the material itself was cDNA or gDNA.

The CDR3 has 15 residues. The V gene end was trimmed by 5 bases and the J gene end by 1 base; junction bases not matched to a gene: 3. Germline CDR1 reads SEHNR; CDR2 reads FQNEAQ (reference sequence). This rearrangement joins TRBV7-9 to TRBJ2-2, with 8 bases lining up with TRBD1. Material: peripheral blood. The sequence came from a woman aged 40 to 50 with active or convalescent COVID-19. In nucleotides, the CDR3 is TGTGCCAGCAGCACGGACAGGGTGAACACCGGGGAGCTGTTTTTT. This translates into CASSTDRVNTGELFF.